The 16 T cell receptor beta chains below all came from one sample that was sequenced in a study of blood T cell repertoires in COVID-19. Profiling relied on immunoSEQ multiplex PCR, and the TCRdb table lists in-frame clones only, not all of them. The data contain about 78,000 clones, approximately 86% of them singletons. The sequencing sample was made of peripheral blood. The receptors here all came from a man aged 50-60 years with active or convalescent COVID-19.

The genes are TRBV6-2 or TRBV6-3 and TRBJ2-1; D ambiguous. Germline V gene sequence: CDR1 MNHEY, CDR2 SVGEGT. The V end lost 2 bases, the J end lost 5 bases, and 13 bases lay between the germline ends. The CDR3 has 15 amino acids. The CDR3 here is CASSYTKRQDNEQFF. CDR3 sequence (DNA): TGTGCCAGCAGTTACACAAAAAGACAAGACAATGAGCAGTTCTTC.

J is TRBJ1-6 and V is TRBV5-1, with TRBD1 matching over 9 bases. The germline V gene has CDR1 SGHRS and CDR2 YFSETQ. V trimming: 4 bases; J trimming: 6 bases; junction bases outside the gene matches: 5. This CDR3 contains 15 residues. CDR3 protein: CASSRDRARNSPLHF. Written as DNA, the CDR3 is TGCGCCAGCAGCCGGGACAGGGCACGTAATTCACCCCTCCACTTT.

The CDR3 spells CASSYSTWVAGPGTQYF. The CDR3 DNA is TGTGCCAGCAGTTACTCGACATGGGTAGCGGGGCCGGGGACCCAGTACTTC. The chain is built from TRBV6-2 or TRBV6-3 and TRBJ2-5; 8 bases agree with TRBD2. In germline, CDR1 is MNHEY, CDR2 SVGEGT. There are 17 residues in the CDR3. Trimming took 0 bases from V and 7 from J; bases not matched to a gene: 13.

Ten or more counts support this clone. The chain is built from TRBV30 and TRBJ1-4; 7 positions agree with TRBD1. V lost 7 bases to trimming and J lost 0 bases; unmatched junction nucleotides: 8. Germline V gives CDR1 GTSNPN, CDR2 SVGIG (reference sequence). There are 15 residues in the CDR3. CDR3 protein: CASGTEGTTNEKLFF. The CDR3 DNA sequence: TGTGCCTCCGGGACAGAGGGAACAACTAATGAAAAACTGTTTTTT.

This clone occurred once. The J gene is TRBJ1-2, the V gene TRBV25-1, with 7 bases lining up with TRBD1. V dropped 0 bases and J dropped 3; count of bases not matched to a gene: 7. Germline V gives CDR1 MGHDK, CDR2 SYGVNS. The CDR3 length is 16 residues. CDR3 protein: CASSEYRGTADYGYTF. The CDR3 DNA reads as TGTGCCAGCAGTGAATACCGAGGGACAGCCGACTATGGCTACACCTTC.

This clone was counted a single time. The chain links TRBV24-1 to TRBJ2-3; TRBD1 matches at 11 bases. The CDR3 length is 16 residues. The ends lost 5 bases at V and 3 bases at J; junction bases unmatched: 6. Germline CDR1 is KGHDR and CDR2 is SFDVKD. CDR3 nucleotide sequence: TGTGCCACCAGTGGAGGTGGGACAGGGGGTACAGATACGCAGTATTTT. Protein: CATSGGGTGGTDTQYF.

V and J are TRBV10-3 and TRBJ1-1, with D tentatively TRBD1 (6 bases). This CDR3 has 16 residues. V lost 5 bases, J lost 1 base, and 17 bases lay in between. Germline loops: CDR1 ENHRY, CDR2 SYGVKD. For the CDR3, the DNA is TGTGCCATCAGTACAACAGGGAGCGGCTCGAACACTGAAGCTTTCTTT. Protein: CAISTTGSGSNTEAFF.

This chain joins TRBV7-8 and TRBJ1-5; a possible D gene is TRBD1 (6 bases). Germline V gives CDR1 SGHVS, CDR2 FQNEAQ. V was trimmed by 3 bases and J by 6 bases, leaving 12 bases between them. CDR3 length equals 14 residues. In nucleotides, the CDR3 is TGTGCCAGCAGCTTTCAACAGGGTGGTCAGCCCCAGCATTTT. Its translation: CASSFQQGGQPQHF.

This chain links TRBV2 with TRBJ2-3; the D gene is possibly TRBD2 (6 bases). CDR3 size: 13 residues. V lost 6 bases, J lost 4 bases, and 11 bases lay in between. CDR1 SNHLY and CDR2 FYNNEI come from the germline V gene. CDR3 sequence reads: CASSKPSADTQYF. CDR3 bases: TGTGCCAGCAGCAAACCTAGCGCAGATACGCAGTATTTT.

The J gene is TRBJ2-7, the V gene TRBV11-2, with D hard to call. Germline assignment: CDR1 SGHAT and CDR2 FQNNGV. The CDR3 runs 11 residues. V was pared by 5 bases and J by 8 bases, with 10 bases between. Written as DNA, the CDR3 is TGTGCCAGCAGCCCGCAGAAGAAGCAGTACGTC. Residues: CASSPQKKQYV.

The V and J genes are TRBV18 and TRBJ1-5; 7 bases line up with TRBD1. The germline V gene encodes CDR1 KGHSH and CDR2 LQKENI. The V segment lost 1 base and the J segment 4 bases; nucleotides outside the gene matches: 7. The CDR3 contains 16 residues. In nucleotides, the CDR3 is TGTGCCAGCTCACCACGTTTCGGACAGGAGAATCAGCCCCAGCATTTT. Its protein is CASSPRFGQENQPQHF. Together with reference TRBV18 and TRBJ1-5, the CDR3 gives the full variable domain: NAGVMQNPRHLVRRRGQEARLRCSPMKGHSHVYWYRQLPEEGLKFMVYLQKENIIDESGMPKERFSAEFPKEGPSILRIQQVVRGDSAAYFCASSPRFGQENQPQHFGDGTRLSIL.

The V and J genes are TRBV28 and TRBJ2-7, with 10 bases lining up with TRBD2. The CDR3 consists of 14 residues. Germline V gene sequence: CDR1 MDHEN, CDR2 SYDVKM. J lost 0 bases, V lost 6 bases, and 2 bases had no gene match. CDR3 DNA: TGTGCCAGCAGAGCGGGGGGGAGCTCCTACGAGCAGTACGTC. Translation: CASRAGGSSYEQYV.

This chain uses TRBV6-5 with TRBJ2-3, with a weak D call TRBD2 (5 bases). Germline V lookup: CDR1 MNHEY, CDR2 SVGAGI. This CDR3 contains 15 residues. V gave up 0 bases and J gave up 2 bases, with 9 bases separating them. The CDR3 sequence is CASSYSEGITDTQYF. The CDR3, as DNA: TGTGCCAGCAGTTACTCTGAGGGAATCACAGATACGCAGTATTTT.

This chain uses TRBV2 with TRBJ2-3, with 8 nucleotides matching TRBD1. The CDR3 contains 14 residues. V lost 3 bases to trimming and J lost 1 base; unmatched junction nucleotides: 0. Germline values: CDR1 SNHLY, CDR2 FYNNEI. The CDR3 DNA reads TGTGCCAGCAGTGAGACAGGGGGCACAGATACGCAGTATTTT. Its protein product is CASSETGGTDTQYF.

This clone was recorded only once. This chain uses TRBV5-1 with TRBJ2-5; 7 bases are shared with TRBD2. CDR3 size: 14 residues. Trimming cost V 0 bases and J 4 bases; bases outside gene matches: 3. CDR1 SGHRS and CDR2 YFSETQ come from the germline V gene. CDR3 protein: CASSLEVAGETQYF. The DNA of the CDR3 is TGCGCCAGCAGCTTGGAGGTAGCGGGAGAGACCCAGTACTTC.

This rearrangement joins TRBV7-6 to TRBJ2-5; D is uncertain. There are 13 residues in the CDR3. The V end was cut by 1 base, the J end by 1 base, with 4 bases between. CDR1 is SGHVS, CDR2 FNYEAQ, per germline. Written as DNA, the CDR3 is TGTGCCAGCAGCTTAGTAATCCAAGAGACCCAGTACTTC. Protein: CASSLVIQETQYF.